Below are 30 T cell receptor beta chains sequenced from a single sample in a study of beta chain features in type 1 diabetes. What was sequenced were expressed TCRB transcripts, since all of the isolated RNA had been reverse transcribed. Clones were sequenced by immunoSEQ multiplex PCR, and TCRdb holds only the in-frame ones, with some missing. The sample has a few hundred thousand clones; around 10% are singletons. Their antigen targets remain unknown. Points from the study as a whole: When Type 1 diabetes patients were examined, their TCRB CDR3s proved moderately but significantly shorter in all four CD4+ subsets.

The sequenced sample was central memory CD4+ T cells from blood. The receptors originated from a man aged 25 to 40 with type 1 diabetes.

As concerns this clone: In the same sample, other DNA sequences code for this CDR3. The chain carries TRBV5-1 and TRBJ1-2; no reliable D call. The V and J ends lost 1 base and 2 bases respectively, with 9 bases between them. The CDR3 totals 14 residues. CDR1 is SGHRS and CDR2 is YFSETQ in the germline V gene. CDR3: CASSLREANYGYTF. The CDR3 nucleotides are TGCGCCAGCAGCTTGAGGGAAGCGAACTATGGCTACACCTTC. The whole variable domain, remainder taken from reference TRBV5-1 and TRBJ1-2, is KAGVTQTPRYLIKTRGQQVTLSCSPISGHRSVSWYQQTPGQGLQFLFEYFSETQRNKGNFPGRFSGRQFSNSRSEMNVSTLELGDSALYLCASSLREANYGYTFGSGTRLTVV.

CDR3 region: CASVGSGTGRETQYF. CDR3 in DNA: TGTGCCAGCGTCGGATCCGGGACAGGGAGGGAGACCCAGTACTTC. The genes are TRBV28 and TRBJ2-5; 9 bases align to TRBD1. Germline CDR1 MDHEN, CDR2 SYDVKM. V lost 8 bases to trimming and J lost 5 bases; unmatched junction nucleotides: 12. This CDR3 has 15 residues. Full variable domain (outside the CDR3, taken from reference TRBV28 and TRBJ2-5): DVKVTQSSRYLVKRTGEKVFLECVQDMDHENMFWYRQDPGLGLRLIYFSYDVKMKEKGDIPEGYSVSREKKERFSLILESASTNQTSMYLCASVGSGTGRETQYFGPGTRLLVL.

This clone was recorded only once. This sequence joins TRBV5-6 and TRBJ2-7; D is perhaps TRBD2 (6 bases). The CDR3 extends over 13 amino acids. V was cut by 5 bases and J by 6 bases, with 15 bases left in between. CDR1 and CDR2 (germline): SGHDT, YYEEEE. The CDR3, as DNA: TGTGCCAGCAGTTACGGGGAGGATTCCGAGCAGTACTTC. It translates to CASSYGEDSEQYF.

The chain uses TRBV15 and TRBJ1-5; 7 bases are a match to TRBD1. The CDR3 is 16 amino acids. Germline CDR1 and CDR2: LNHNV and YYDKDF (reference sequence). The V and J ends lost 0 bases and 3 bases, in that order; junction bases with no gene match: 5. CDR3 loop: CATSRDGTANNQPQHF. The DNA of the CDR3 is TGTGCCACCAGCAGAGACGGGACAGCAAACAATCAGCCCCAGCATTTT. Supplemented by reference TRBV15 and TRBJ1-5, the full variable domain reads DAMVIQNPRYQVTQFGKPVTLSCSQTLNHNVMYWYQQKSSQAPKLLFHYYDKDFNNEADTPDNFQSRRPNTSFCFLDIRSPGLGDTAMYLCATSRDGTANNQPQHFGDGTRLSIL.

The chain employs TRBV6-5 and TRBJ2-3; D possibly uses TRBD1 or TRBD2 (5 bases each). Trimming cost V 0 bases and J 0 bases, with 10 bases left between them. The CDR3 runs 16 residues. Germline CDR1 MNHEY, CDR2 SVGAGI. Here the CDR3 DNA reads TGTGCCAGCAGTTACTCGAAGGGACCTAGCACAGATACGCAGTATTTT. Encoded protein: CASSYSKGPSTDTQYF.

The chain employs TRBV7-9 and TRBJ1-1; TRBD1 agrees at 11 bases. Germline CDR1 SEHNR, CDR2 FQNEAQ (reference sequence). The V and J ends lost 2 bases and 4 bases, in that order; junction bases with no gene match: 6. The CDR3 has 16 amino acids. This CDR3 reads CASSLRAGQGGTEAFF. CDR3 in DNA: TGTGCCAGCAGCTTAAGGGCGGGACAGGGGGGCACTGAAGCTTTCTTT.

The CDR3: CASSPADSQNIQYF. The CDR3 DNA reads TGTGCCAGCTCACCAGCCGACAGCCAAAACATTCAGTACTTC. The chain couples TRBV18 to TRBJ2-4; D is possibly TRBD1 (5 bases). CDR1 and CDR2 from the germline V gene are KGHSH and LQKENI. This CDR3 has 14 amino acids. V lost 2 bases to trimming and J lost 5 bases, with 10 bases between them.

This clone has just a few counts. V and J are TRBV5-1 and TRBJ2-7, with D unclear. Per germline, CDR1 SGHRS and CDR2 YFSETQ. The CDR3 has 15 amino acids. V lost 4 bases, J lost 1 base, and 15 bases lay in between. CDR3 bases: TGCGCCAGCAGCGCAACGGGTCTAAGATCCTACGAGCAGTACTTC. Protein product: CASSATGLRSYEQYF.

This clone has more than one count but fewer than ten. The chain combines TRBV19 with TRBJ1-5; D is ambiguous. In germline, CDR1 is LNHDA, CDR2 SQIVND (reference sequence). The CDR3 is 12 amino acids. V dropped 6 bases and J dropped 1 base, with 4 bases sitting between them. CDR3: CASSRSNQPQHF. The CDR3 region has the DNA TGTGCCAGTAGCAGAAGCAATCAGCCCCAGCATTTT.

The J gene is TRBJ2-1, the V gene TRBV5-8; D call uncertain. V dropped 4 bases and J dropped 0 bases, with 17 bases sitting between them. Germline CDR1 is SGHTS and CDR2 is YDEGEE. The CDR3 has 17 residues. The CDR3 sequence: CASSLIVVGDSYNEQFF. CDR3 nucleotides: TGTGCCAGCAGCCTTATTGTCGTTGGAGACTCCTACAATGAGCAGTTCTTC.

The gene calls are TRBV6-6 and TRBJ1-1; D gene unclear. The CDR3 spans 14 residues. Germline V gives CDR1 MNHNY, CDR2 SVGAGI (reference sequence). Deletions cut 0 bases from V and 3 bases from J, with 8 bases between. The CDR3 nucleotides read TGTGCCAGCAGTTACTCGGGTCGATACACTGAAGCTTTCTTT. It is translated as CASSYSGRYTEAFF.

This clone was counted only a few times. The rearrangement joins TRBV5-1 to TRBJ2-6; a weak D match, TRBD1 (5 bases). Germline V gene lookup returns CDR1 SGHRS and CDR2 YFSETQ. V dropped 3 bases and J dropped 3 bases, with 10 bases sitting between them. The length of the CDR3 is 15 residues. The CDR3 spells CASSSQGNGANVLTF. DNA for the CDR3: TGCGCCAGCAGCTCTCAGGGAAATGGGGCCAACGTCCTGACTTTC. The full variable domain, with the rest looked up from reference TRBV5-1 and TRBJ2-6, is KAGVTQTPRYLIKTRGQQVTLSCSPISGHRSVSWYQQTPGQGLQFLFEYFSETQRNKGNFPGRFSGRQFSNSRSEMNVSTLELGDSALYLCASSSQGNGANVLTFGAGSRLTVL.

Turning to this clone: Additional DNA sequences in this sample encode the identical CDR3. The DNA of the CDR3 is TGCGCCAGCAGCTTGGTCCTTTCCACAGATACGCAGTATTTT. This encodes CASSLVLSTDTQYF. This chain connects TRBV5-1 to TRBJ2-3; D is unresolved. This CDR3 comprises 14 residues. V was shortened by 0 bases and J by 2 bases, with 7 bases between the two germline ends. CDR1 SGHRS and CDR2 YFSETQ come from the germline V gene.

The chain carries TRBV11-2 and TRBJ2-7; 7 bases fit TRBD2. Germline assignment: CDR1 SGHAT and CDR2 FQNNGV. After removal of 8 bases from V and 5 bases from J, the junction contained 12 bases not matched to a gene. This CDR3 contains 14 residues. The CDR3: CASVFGGVRDEQYF. The CDR3 nucleotides are TGTGCCAGCGTCTTTGGGGGGGTCCGGGACGAGCAGTACTTC.

This clone was observed a few times. In DNA, the CDR3 is TGTGCCAGCAGCTTCTCGACTAGCGGGGGAGTCTACGAGCAGTACTTC. It specifies CASSFSTSGGVYEQYF. The V call is TRBV7-2, the J call TRBJ2-7, with 12 positions matching TRBD2. V lost 3 bases to trimming and J lost 3 bases; unmatched junction nucleotides: 6. Germline-derived CDR1 and CDR2 are SGHTA and FQGNSA. The CDR3 spans 16 residues.

The chain carries TRBV30 and TRBJ1-1; D is undetermined. The CDR3 runs 15 residues. Germline CDR1 and CDR2: GTSNPN and SVGIG (reference sequence). Deletions cut 0 bases from V and 0 bases from J, with 11 bases between. The CDR3 is CAWSVLSGVNTEAFF. DNA for the CDR3: TGTGCCTGGAGTGTACTGTCGGGCGTGAACACTGAAGCTTTCTTT.

This clone has more than one count but fewer than ten. At the DNA level, this CDR3 is encoded by other sequences in the same sample as well. The V gene is TRBV25-1, the J gene TRBJ2-7; D not resolved. V was shortened by 3 bases and J by 2 bases, with 8 bases between the two germline ends. The CDR3 contains 13 residues. Germline assignment: CDR1 MGHDK and CDR2 SYGVNS. DNA for the CDR3: TGTGCCAGCAGTGAGTGGCAGGCCTACGAGCAGTACTTC. Translated: CASSEWQAYEQYF.

This chain connects TRBV19 to TRBJ1-5; 11 bases map to TRBD1. CDR1 is LNHDA and CDR2 is SQIVND in the germline V gene (reference sequence). Trimming cost V 7 bases and J 0 bases; bases outside gene matches: 5. This CDR3 is built from 16 residues. In DNA form, the CDR3 reads TGTGCCAGTAAGACTGGGACAGGGGGTAGCAATCAGCCCCAGCATTTT. The encoded protein is CASKTGTGGSNQPQHF.

This clone was observed at least ten times. The chain has TRBV10-3 and TRBJ1-4; D is unresolved. V lost 3 bases and J 11 bases, leaving 16 bases between the germline ends. The germline CDR1 and CDR2 sequences are ENHRY and SYGVKD. The CDR3 has 14 amino acids. The CDR3 nucleotides are TGTGCCATCAGTGAAGAGCGGCAGTTTGAGAAACTGTTTTTT. This translates into CAISEERQFEKLFF.

This chain joins TRBV28 and TRBJ1-5; D may be TRBD1 (5 bases). V was cut by 6 bases and J by 4 bases, with 10 bases left in between. CDR3 length: 13 residues. Germline V gives CDR1 MDHEN, CDR2 SYDVKM. The CDR3 protein is CASSPTGNQPQHF. As DNA, the CDR3 is TGTGCCAGCAGCCCTACAGGTAATCAGCCCCAGCATTTT.

The CDR3 sequence is CASSRQETQYF. CDR3 nucleotides: TGTGCCAGCAGCAGGCAGGAGACCCAGTACTTC. The gene calls are TRBV27 and TRBJ2-5; D is undetermined. The CDR3 has 11 amino acids. The V gene's germline CDR1 is MNHEY and CDR2 SMNVEV (reference sequence). The V end was cut by 6 bases, the J end by 5 bases, with 7 bases between.

This chain joins TRBV18 and TRBJ1-2; the D gene is possibly TRBD1 (5 bases). This CDR3 contains 15 residues. Between the trimmed V and J ends, which lost 2 bases and 0 bases, there was a span of 10 bases. CDR1 is KGHSH and CDR2 is LQKENI in the germline V gene. CDR3 coding DNA: TGTGCCAGCTCACCAGGGGCCCCTACTAACTATGGCTACACCTTC. It specifies CASSPGAPTNYGYTF. Full variable domain (remainder filled in from reference TRBV18 and TRBJ1-2): NAGVMQNPRHLVRRRGQEARLRCSPMKGHSHVYWYRQLPEEGLKFMVYLQKENIIDESGMPKERFSAEFPKEGPSILRIQQVVRGDSAAYFCASSPGAPTNYGYTFGSGTRLTVV.

This chain links TRBV7-2 with TRBJ2-5, with D possibly being TRBD1 or TRBD2 (6 bases each). This CDR3 comprises 15 residues. The germline V and J ends were trimmed by 1 base and 5 bases, with 14 bases remaining between them. Germline assignment: CDR1 SGHTA and CDR2 FQGNSA. In DNA form, the CDR3 reads TGTGCCAGCAGCTTAGGGGGGGCCTTAATCGAGACCCAGTACTTC. Its protein product is CASSLGGALIETQYF.

The chain couples TRBV6-1 to TRBJ1-1, with D uncertain. The CDR3 is 14 amino acids. Trimming removed 4 bases at V and 2 bases at J, with 11 bases between. From germline, CDR1 is MNHNS and CDR2 SASEGT. The CDR3 here is CASSVPRGNTEAFF. The CDR3 nucleotides are TGTGCCAGCAGTGTTCCTCGGGGTAACACTGAAGCTTTCTTT.

The chain couples TRBV19 to TRBJ2-6; D ambiguous. Germline assignment: CDR1 LNHDA and CDR2 SQIVND (reference sequence). The CDR3 has 15 residues. V was clipped by 2 bases and J by 0 bases, with 5 bases between them. The CDR3, as DNA: TGTGCCAGTAGTATAATTTCCTCTGGGGCCAACGTCCTGACTTTC. Translating it yields CASSIISSGANVLTF.

Only a few counts were recorded for this clone. For the CDR3, the DNA is TGTGCCACGCGCCGGGACCTGAGGGAAGAGACCCAGTACTTC. Its translation is CATRRDLREETQYF. The chain employs TRBV19 and TRBJ2-5; D tentatively reads TRBD1 or TRBD2 (5 bases each). The CDR3 contains 14 residues. Per germline, CDR1 LNHDA and CDR2 SQIVND (reference sequence). The germline V and J ends were trimmed by 10 bases and 3 bases, with 18 bases remaining between them.

This clone was observed a few times. Other DNA sequences in this specimen translate into the identical CDR3. The rearrangement uses TRBV19 and TRBJ2-2; possible D gene TRBD2, 6 bases. V was pared by 6 bases and J by 4 bases, with 9 bases between. In germline, CDR1 is LNHDA, CDR2 SQIVND (reference sequence). The CDR3 is 13 amino acids. The CDR3 loop reads CASSGRITGELFF. In DNA, the CDR3 is TGTGCCAGTAGCGGGAGAATCACCGGGGAGCTGTTTTTT. Full variable domain (remainder filled in from reference TRBV19 and TRBJ2-2): DGGITQSPKYLFRKEGQNVTLSCEQNLNHDAMYWYRQDPGQGLRLIYYSQIVNDFQKGDIAEGYSVSREKKESFPLTVTSAQKNPTAFYLCASSGRITGELFFGEGSRLTVL.

This chain uses TRBV5-6 with TRBJ2-7; the match to TRBD2 covers 10 bases. The CDR3 sequence is 14 residues long. Losses at the gene ends were 3 bases for V and 0 bases for J; bases not matched to a gene: 0. Per the germline V gene, CDR1 is SGHDT and CDR2 is YYEEEE. CDR3 residues: CASSSSGSSYEQYF. CDR3 DNA sequence: TGTGCCAGCAGCTCTAGCGGGAGCTCCTACGAGCAGTACTTC. Combining the CDR3 with reference TRBV5-6 and TRBJ2-7 gives the whole variable domain DAGVTQSPTHLIKTRGQQVTLRCSPKSGHDTVSWYQQALGQGPQFIFQYYEEEERQRGNFPDRFSGHQFPNYSSELNVNALLLGDSALYLCASSSSGSSYEQYFGPGTRLTVT.

In DNA form, the CDR3 reads TGTGCCAGCAGTGATCAGGGGGCCTACGAGCAGTACTTC. Translation gives CASSDQGAYEQYF. V usage is TRBV6-1 and J usage is TRBJ2-7, with 7 bases that match TRBD1. Germline assignment: CDR1 MNHNS and CDR2 SASEGT. This CDR3 has 13 amino acids. Trimming at V came to 3 bases and at J to 2 bases, leaving 1 base not matched to a gene.

This clone appeared many times. V is TRBV27 and J is TRBJ1-2; D is unclear. Trimming cost V 5 bases and J 3 bases, with 16 bases left between them. Germline lookup yields CDR1 MNHEY and CDR2 SMNVEV (reference sequence). The CDR3 sequence is 15 residues long. The CDR3 region is CASSRQWSADYGYTF. In DNA form, the CDR3 reads TGTGCCAGCAGTCGGCAGTGGTCTGCGGACTATGGCTACACCTTC.